Only one count was recorded for the clone carrying this T cell receptor beta chain. The target antigen is unknown. Isolated PBMCs totaled at least 6 million in each sample. Alongside a J-beta primer mix, a sample-barcoded 5' primer served in a second PCR lasting about 6 to 11 cycles. A 12-random-nucleotide template-switch adaptor tagged each cDNA molecule. TCRdb itself ran the 5' RACE reads through MiXCR, one entry per CDR3 protein. Of around 1,600,000 distinct CDR3 sequences detected, 40% to 45% appear once; the ten largest clones hold 4%. This sample was included in a study of blood T cells in healthy people across ages. General observations from the study: Donors of long life had a larger count of naive CD4+ cells and greater diversity than aged donors.

CDR3 length: 16 residues. The J segment lost 10 bases and the V segment lost 6 bases, leaving 11 bases of the junction unmatched. Per germline, CDR1 MNHEY and CDR2 SVGEGT. The chain has TRBV6-2 or TRBV6-3 and TRBJ2-1; TRBD2 agrees at 14 bases. The clonotype comes from a woman younger than 35 in good health. Sequencing was performed on blood. CDR3 region: CASRVEGLAGVREQFF. Here the CDR3 DNA reads TGTGCCAGCAGAGTCGAGGGACTAGCGGGAGTACGGGAGCAGTTCTTC.